One sample yielded the 4 T cell receptor beta chains listed below, sequenced in a study of technical replicates of blood from several donors. Sequenced by immunoSEQ multiplex PCR; TCRdb stores in-frame clones only, minus some. The table shows about 62,000 clones, with 85% to 90% occurring only once. Specimen: PBMCs. These receptor sequences come from a human donor in good health. Some clones in this sample may be carry-over from other donors' samples.

The V and J genes are TRBV7-9 and TRBJ2-7, with D possibly matching TRBD1 (6 bases). The CDR3 totals 15 residues. Trimming removed 8 bases at V and 1 base at J, with 18 bases between. Per germline, CDR1 SEHNR and CDR2 FQNEAQ (reference sequence). The CDR3 DNA sequence: TGTGCCAGCGGACCGATCCTAGACAGGTCCTACGAGCAGTACTTC. Protein: CASGPILDRSYEQYF.

This clone was recorded a few times. This chain connects TRBV4-3 to TRBJ2-3; D call uncertain. Germline assignment: CDR1 LGHNA and CDR2 YSLEER. This CDR3 contains 15 residues. Trimming stripped 0 bases from V and 1 base from J, with 8 bases between. CDR3 in DNA: TGCGCCAGCAGCCAAGAGCGCACCCGCACAGATACGCAGTATTTT. This translates into CASSQERTRTDTQYF.

The chain is built from TRBV14 and TRBJ2-3; 12 bases fit TRBD2. The germline gives CDR1 SGHDN, CDR2 FVKESK. Unmatched junction bases numbered 6, after V lost 4 bases and J lost 1 base. This CDR3 contains 17 residues. CDR3 DNA: TGTGCCAGCAGCCGGAGGACTAGCGGGATGGGCACAGATACGCAGTATTTT. Protein sequence: CASSRRTSGMGTDTQYF.

The CDR3 reads CSVEASGNTGELFF. The CDR3 region has the DNA TGCAGCGTTGAGGCTAGCGGCAACACCGGGGAGCTGTTTTTT. The rearrangement uses TRBV29-1 and TRBJ2-2; 7 bases are shared with TRBD2. Germline V CDR1 and CDR2: SQVTM, ANQGSEA. This CDR3 is built from 14 residues. Losses at the gene ends were 3 bases for V and 2 bases for J; bases not matched to a gene: 3.